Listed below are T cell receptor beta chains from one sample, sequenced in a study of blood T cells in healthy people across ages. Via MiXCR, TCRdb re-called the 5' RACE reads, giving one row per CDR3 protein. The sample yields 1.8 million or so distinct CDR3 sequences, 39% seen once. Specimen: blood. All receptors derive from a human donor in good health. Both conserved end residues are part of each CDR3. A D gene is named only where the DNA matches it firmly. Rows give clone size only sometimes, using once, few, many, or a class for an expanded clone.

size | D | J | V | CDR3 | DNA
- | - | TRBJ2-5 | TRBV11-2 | CASTTGGHLNEQYF | TGTGCCAGCACCACCGGGGGGCACCTCAATGAGCAGTACTTC
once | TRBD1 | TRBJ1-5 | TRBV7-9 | CASSPGQGGDSNLPQHF | TGTGCCAGCAGCCCCGGACAGGGAGGGGATAGCAATCTGCCCCAGCATTTT
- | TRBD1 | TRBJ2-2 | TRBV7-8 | CASSFRQGQTGELFF | TGTGCCAGCAGCTTTAGACAGGGTCAGACCGGGGAGCTGTTTTTT
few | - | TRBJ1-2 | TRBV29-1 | CSVDRTGQGNYGNTF | TGCAGCGTTGATAGAACCGGGCAGGGTAACTATGGCAACACCTTC
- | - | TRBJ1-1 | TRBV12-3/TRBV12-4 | CASSHCTGRRVDTEAFF | TGTGCCAGCAGTCACTGTACAGGCCGGAGAGTGGACACTGAAGCTTTCTTT
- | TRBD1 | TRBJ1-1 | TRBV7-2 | CASSLRGQTEAFF | TGTGCCAGCAGCTTAAGGGGGCAAACTGAAGCTTTCTTT
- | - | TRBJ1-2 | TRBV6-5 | CASSSLPIYGYTF | TGTGCCAGCAGTTCTCTACCGATCTATGGCTACACCTTC
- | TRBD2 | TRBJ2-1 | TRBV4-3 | CASSSHSGGENEQFF | TGCGCCAGCAGCTCACATAGCGGGGGAGAGAATGAGCAGTTCTTC
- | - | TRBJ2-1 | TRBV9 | CASSVAGAEMNEQFF | TGTGCCAGCAGCGTAGCGGGGGCGGAAATGAATGAGCAGTTCTTC
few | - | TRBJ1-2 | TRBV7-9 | CASSPVLLYGYTF | TGTGCCAGCAGCCCCGTCCTACTCTATGGCTACACCTTC
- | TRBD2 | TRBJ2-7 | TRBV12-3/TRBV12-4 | CASAPLAGGPYEQYF | TGTGCCAGCGCACCACTAGCGGGGGGGCCCTATGAGCAGTACTTC
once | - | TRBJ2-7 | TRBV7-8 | CASNSPQKPYF | TGTGCCAGCAACTCCCCCCAGAAGCCGTACTTC
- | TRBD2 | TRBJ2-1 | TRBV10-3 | CAISLGGSAWFF | TGTGCCATCAGTCTGGGGGGGTCGGCTTGGTTCTTC
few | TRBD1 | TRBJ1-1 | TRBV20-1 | CSAKGDRGGTEAFF | TGCAGTGCTAAAGGCGACAGGGGAGGAACTGAAGCTTTCTTT
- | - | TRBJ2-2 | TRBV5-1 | CASSLRGRETGELFF | TGCGCCAGCAGTCTGAGGGGAAGGGAAACCGGGGAGCTGTTTTTT
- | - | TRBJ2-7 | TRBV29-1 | CSVVPISSYEQYF | TGCAGCGTTGTTCCAATAAGCTCCTACGAGCAGTACTTC
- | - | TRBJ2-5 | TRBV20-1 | CSAIRGRETQYF | TGCAGTGCTATCAGGGGTCGAGAGACCCAGTACTTC
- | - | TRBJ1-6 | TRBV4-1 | CASSLTRTAYNSPLHF | TGCGCCAGCAGCCTGACCCGGACAGCGTATAATTCACCCCTCCACTTT
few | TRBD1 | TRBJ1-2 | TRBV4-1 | CASSQDLRQGGNYGYTF | TGCGCCAGCAGCCAAGATCTTCGACAGGGGGGGAACTATGGCTACACCTTC
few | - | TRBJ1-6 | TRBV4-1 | CASTPIQASNSPLHF | TGCGCCAGCACCCCTATCCAGGCCTCCAATTCACCCCTCCACTTT
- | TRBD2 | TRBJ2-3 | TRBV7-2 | CASSLGPGLIGPRPSDTQYF | TGTGCCAGCAGCTTAGGCCCGGGACTAATTGGTCCCCGACCGTCAGATACGCAGTATTTT
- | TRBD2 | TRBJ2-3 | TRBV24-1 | CATSDLAGGVSTDTQYF | TGTGCCACCAGTGATTTGGCGGGGGGGGTGAGCACAGATACGCAGTATTTT
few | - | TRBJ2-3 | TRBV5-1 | CASSFGAGSTDTQYF | TGCGCCAGCAGCTTCGGGGCGGGGAGCACAGATACGCAGTATTTT
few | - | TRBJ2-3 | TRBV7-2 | CASSLGSGHTDTQYF | TGTGCCAGCAGCTTAGGTAGTGGGCACACAGATACGCAGTATTTT
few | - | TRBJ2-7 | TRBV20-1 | CSASTTMSYEQYF | TGCAGTGCTAGCACGACGATGTCCTACGAGCAGTACTTC
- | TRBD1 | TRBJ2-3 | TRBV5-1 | CASSLARGPYTDTQYF | TGCGCCAGCAGCTTGGCCAGGGGGCCTTACACAGATACGCAGTATTTT
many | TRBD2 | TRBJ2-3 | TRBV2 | CASSEVIASGGADTQYF | TGTGCCAGCAGTGAAGTGATCGCTAGCGGGGGTGCAGATACGCAGTATTTT
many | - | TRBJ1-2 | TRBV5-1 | CASSLDSSNYGYTF | TGCGCCAGCAGCTTAGACAGTTCTAACTATGGCTACACCTTC
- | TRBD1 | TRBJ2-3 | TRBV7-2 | CASSLVGWDRAAADTQYF | TGTGCCAGCAGCTTAGTAGGTTGGGACAGGGCGGCGGCAGATACGCAGTATTTT
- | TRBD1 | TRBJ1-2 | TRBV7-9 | CASSDHRGKNYGYTF | TGTGCCAGCAGCGACCACAGGGGGAAAAACTATGGCTACACCTTC
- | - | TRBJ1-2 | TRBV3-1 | CASSQEDSCGYTF | TGTGCCAGCAGCCAAGAAGACTCTTGTGGCTACACCTTC
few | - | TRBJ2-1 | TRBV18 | CASSPQNVVGALLNEQFF | TGTGCCAGCTCACCACAAAATGTCGTGGGGGCCCTATTGAACGAGCAGTTCTTC
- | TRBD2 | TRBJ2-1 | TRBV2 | CASRGGLAYYNEQFF | TGTGCCAGCAGAGGGGGACTAGCGTATTACAATGAGCAGTTCTTC
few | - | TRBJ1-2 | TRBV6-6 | CASSLRTTNYGYTF | TGTGCCAGCAGTTTGAGAACCACTAACTATGGCTACACCTTC
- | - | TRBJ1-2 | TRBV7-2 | CASSPRNPYGYTF | TGTGCCAGCAGCCCTCGCAATCCTTATGGCTACACCTTC
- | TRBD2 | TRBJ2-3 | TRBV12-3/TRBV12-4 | CASGGVLAGTDTQYF | TGTGCCAGCGGGGGGGTGCTGGCGGGCACAGATACGCAGTATTTT
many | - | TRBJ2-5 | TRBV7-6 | CASSLAFPSRQETQYF | TGTGCCAGCAGCTTAGCGTTTCCGAGTAGGCAAGAGACCCAGTACTTC
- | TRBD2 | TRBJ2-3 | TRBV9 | CASSVALAGVPSSTDTQYF | TGTGCCAGCAGCGTAGCTCTAGCGGGGGTTCCCTCTAGCACAGATACGCAGTATTTT
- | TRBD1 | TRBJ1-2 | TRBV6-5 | CATRPKTGDYGYTF | TGTGCCACGCGACCAAAGACAGGGGACTATGGCTACACCTTC
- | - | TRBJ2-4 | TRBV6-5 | CASTGADNEQYF | TGTGCCAGCACTGGGGCAGACAATGAGCAGTACTTC
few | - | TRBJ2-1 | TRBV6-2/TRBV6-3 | CASSPPRGPYNEQFF | TGTGCCAGCAGCCCCCCCCGGGGGCCCTACAATGAGCAGTTCTTC
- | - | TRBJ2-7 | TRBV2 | CASSELGLDEQYF | TGTGCCAGCAGTGAGCTGGGGCTTGACGAGCAGTACTTC
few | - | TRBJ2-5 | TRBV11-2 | CASSLDQPVVGKTQYF | TGTGCCAGCAGCTTAGATCAACCAGTCGTCGGAAAGACCCAGTACTTC
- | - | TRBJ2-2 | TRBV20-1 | CSTTRPGITGELFF | TGCAGTACGACTCGCCCCGGGATCACCGGGGAGCTGTTTTTT
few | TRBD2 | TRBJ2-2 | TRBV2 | CASKVTVAGGVNTGELFF | TGTGCCAGCAAAGTCACGGTAGCGGGGGGTGTGAACACCGGGGAGCTGTTTTTT
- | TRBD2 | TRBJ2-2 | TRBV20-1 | CSAQGLAGGTNTGELFF | TGCAGTGCCCAGGGACTAGCGGGGGGAACGAACACCGGGGAGCTGTTTTTT
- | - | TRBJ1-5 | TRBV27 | CASSLYKGRYSNQPQHF | TGTGCCAGCAGTCTCTATAAGGGAAGATATAGCAATCAGCCCCAGCATTTT
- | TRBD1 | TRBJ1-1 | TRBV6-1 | CASSEQQGVTEAFF | TGTGCCAGCAGTGAGCAGCAGGGGGTCACTGAAGCTTTCTTT
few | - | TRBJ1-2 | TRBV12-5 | CASGFGEELDYGYTF | TGTGCTAGTGGTTTTGGTGAGGAGCTAGACTATGGCTACACCTTC
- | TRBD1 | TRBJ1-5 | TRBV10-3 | CATGEWTGFEGGNQPQHF | TGTGCCACAGGGGAGTGGACAGGGTTCGAAGGCGGCAATCAGCCCCAGCATTTT